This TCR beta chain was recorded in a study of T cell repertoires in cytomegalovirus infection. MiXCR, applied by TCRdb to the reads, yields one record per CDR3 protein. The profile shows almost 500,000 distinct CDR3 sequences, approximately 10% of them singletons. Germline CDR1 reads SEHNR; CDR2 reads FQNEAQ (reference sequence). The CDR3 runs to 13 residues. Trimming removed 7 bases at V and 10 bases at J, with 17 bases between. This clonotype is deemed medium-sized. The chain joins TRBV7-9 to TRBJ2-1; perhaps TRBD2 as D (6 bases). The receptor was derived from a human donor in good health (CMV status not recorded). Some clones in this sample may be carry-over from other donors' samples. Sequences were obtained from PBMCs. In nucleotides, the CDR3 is TGTGCCAGCACCCTTAGTCCTAGCGACGAGCAGTTCTTC. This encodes CASTLSPSDEQFF.